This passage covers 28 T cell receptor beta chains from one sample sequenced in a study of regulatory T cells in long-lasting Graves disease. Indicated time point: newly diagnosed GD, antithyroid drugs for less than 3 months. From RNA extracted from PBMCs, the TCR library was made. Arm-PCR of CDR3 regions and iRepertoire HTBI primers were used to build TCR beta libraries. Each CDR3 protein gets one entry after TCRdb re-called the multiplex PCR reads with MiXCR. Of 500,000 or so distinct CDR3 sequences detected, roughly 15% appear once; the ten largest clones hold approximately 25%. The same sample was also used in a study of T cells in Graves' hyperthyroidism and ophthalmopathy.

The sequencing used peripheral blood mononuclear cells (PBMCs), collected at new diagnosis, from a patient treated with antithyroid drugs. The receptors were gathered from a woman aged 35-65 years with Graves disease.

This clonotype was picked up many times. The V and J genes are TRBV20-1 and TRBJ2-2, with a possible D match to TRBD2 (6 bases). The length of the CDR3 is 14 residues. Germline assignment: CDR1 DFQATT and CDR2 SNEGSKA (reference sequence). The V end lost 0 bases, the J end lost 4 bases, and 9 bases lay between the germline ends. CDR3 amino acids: CSARDRRGTGELFF. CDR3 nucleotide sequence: TGCAGTGCTAGAGATAGGAGGGGCACCGGGGAGCTGTTTTTT.

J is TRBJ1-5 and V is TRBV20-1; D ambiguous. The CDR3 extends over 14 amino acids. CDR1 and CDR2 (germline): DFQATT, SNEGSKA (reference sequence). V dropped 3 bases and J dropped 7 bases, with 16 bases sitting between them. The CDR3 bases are TGCAGTGCTAGTAGCCCGTGGATGTGGCAGCCCCAGCATTTT. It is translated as CSASSPWMWQPQHF.

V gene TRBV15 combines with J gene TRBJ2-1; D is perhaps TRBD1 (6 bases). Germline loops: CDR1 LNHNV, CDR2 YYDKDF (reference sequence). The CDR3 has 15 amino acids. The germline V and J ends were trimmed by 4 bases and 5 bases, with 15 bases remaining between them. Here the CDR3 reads CATSNQGKRNNEQFF. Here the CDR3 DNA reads TGTGCCACCAGCAATCAGGGGAAGCGAAACAATGAGCAGTTCTTC.

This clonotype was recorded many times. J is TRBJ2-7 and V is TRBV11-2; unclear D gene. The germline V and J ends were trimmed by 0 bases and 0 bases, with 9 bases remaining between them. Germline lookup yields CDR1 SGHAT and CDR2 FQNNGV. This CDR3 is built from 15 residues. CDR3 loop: CASSLEDLSSYEQYF. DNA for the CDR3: TGTGCCAGCAGCTTAGAAGATCTCAGCTCCTACGAGCAGTACTTC.

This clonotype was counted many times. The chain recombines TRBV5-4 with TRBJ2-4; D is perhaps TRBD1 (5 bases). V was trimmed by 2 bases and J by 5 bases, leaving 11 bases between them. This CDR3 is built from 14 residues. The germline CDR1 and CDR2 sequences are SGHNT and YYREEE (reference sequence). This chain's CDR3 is CASSFQGGQNIQYF. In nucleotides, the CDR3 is TGTGCCAGCAGCTTTCAGGGCGGTCAAAACATTCAGTACTTC.

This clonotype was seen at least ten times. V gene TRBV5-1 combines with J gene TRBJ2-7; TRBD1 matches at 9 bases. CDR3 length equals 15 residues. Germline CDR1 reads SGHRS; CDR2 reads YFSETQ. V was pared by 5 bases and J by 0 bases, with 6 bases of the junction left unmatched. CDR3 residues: CASSSGTGISYEQYF. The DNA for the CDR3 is TGCGCCAGCAGTTCCGGGACAGGGATCTCCTACGAGCAGTACTTC.

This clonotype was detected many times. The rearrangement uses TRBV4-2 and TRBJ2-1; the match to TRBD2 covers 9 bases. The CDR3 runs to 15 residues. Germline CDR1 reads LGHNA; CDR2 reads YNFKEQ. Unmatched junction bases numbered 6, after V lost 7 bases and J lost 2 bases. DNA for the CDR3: TGTGCCAGCACTACTCTAGCGGGAACCTACAATGAGCAGTTCTTC. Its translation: CASTTLAGTYNEQFF.

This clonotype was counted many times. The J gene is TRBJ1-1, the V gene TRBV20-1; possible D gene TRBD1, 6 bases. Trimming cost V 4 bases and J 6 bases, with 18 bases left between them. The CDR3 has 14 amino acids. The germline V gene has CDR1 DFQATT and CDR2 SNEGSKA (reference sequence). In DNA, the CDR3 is TGCAGTGCTACGGGGAAAGACAGGCCCCCTGAAGCTTTCTTT. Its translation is CSATGKDRPPEAFF.

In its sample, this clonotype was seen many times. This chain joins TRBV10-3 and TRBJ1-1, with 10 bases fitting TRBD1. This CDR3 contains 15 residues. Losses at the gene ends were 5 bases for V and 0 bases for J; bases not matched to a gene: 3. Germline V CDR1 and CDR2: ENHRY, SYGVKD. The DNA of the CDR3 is TGTGCCATCAGTTCGGACAGGGGGGTGAACACTGAAGCTTTCTTT. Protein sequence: CAISSDRGVNTEAFF.

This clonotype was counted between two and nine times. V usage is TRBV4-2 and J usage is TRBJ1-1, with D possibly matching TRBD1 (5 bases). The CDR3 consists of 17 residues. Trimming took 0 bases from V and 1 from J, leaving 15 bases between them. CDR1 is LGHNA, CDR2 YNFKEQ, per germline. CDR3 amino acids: CASSQDGTAGRNTEAFF. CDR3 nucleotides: TGTGCCAGCAGCCAAGATGGGACGGCAGGGCGGAACACTGAAGCTTTCTTT.

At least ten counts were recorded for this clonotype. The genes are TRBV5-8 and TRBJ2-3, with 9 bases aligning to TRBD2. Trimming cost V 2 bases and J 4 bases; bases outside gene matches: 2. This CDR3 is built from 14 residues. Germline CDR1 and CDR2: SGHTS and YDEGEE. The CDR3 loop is CASSFSGGADTQYF. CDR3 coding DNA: TGTGCCAGCAGCTTTAGCGGGGGAGCAGATACGCAGTATTTT.

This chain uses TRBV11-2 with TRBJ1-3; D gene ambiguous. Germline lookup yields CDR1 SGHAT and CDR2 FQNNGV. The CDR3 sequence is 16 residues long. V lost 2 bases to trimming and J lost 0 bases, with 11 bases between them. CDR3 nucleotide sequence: TGTGCCAGCAGCTTAAGCCAGACGTTCTCTGGAAACACCATATATTTT. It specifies CASSLSQTFSGNTIYF.

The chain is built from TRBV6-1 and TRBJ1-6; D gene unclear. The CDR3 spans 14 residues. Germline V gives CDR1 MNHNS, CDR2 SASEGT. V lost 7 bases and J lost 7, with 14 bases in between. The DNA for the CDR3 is TGTGCCAGCACTCAACTTAGGCTGAATTCACCCCTCCACTTT. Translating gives CASTQLRLNSPLHF.

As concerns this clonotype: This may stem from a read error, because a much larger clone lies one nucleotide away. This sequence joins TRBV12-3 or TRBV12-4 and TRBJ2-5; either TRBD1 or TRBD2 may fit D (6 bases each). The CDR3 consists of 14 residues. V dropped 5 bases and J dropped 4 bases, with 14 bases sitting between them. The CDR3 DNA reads TGTGCCAGCAGTCCAGAGGAGGGGGTAGAGACCCAGTACTTC. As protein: CASSPEEGVETQYF.

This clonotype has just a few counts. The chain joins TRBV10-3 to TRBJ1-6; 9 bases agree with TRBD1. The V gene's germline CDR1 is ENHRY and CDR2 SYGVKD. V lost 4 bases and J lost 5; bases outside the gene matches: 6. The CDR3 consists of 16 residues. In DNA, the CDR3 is TGTGCCATCAGTGCAGACAGGGGGATCCATAATTCACCCCTCCACTTT. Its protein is CAISADRGIHNSPLHF.

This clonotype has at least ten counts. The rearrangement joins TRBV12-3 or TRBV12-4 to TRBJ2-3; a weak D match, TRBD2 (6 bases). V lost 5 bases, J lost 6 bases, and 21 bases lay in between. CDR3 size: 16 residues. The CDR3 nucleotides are TGTGCCAGCAGTGGACCCGGACTACCGGTGTCGGATACGCAGTATTTT. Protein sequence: CASSGPGLPVSDTQYF.

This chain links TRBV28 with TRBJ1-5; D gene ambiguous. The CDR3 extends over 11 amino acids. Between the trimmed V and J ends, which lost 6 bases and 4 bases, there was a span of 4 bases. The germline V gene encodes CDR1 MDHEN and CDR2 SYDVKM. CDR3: CASRTNQPQHF. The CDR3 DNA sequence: TGTGCCAGCAGGACGAATCAGCCCCAGCATTTT.

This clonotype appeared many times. CDR3 amino acids: CATSDTSDRKETQYF. The CDR3 coding sequence is TGTGCCACCAGTGACACTTCGGACAGGAAAGAGACCCAGTACTTC. The V call is TRBV24-1, the J call TRBJ2-5; 7 nucleotides agree with TRBD1. Germline CDR1 KGHDR, CDR2 SFDVKD. The CDR3 totals 15 residues. The ends lost 4 bases at V and 3 bases at J; junction bases unmatched: 7.

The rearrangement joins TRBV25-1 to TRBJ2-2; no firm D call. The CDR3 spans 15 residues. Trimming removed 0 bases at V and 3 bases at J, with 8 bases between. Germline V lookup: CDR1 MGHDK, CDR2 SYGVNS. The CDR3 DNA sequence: TGTGCCAGCAGTGAATATGGTCGGGACACCGGGGAGCTGTTTTTT. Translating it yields CASSEYGRDTGELFF.

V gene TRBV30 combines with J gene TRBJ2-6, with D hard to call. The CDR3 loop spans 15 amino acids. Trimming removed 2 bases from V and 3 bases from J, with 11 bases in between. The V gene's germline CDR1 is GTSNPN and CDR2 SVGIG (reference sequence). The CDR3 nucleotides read TGTGCCTGGAGTCTGGGGTACGGTGGGGCCAACGTCCTGACTTTC. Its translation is CAWSLGYGGANVLTF.

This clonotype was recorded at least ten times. The CDR3 coding sequence is TGTGCCAGTCAGAGCAGACCAGTGAACACTGAAGCTTTCTTT. It encodes CASQSRPVNTEAFF. J is TRBJ1-1 and V is TRBV19; D is unclear. V lost 8 bases, J lost 0 bases, and 13 bases lay in between. In germline, CDR1 is LNHDA, CDR2 SQIVND (reference sequence). The CDR3 has 14 amino acids.

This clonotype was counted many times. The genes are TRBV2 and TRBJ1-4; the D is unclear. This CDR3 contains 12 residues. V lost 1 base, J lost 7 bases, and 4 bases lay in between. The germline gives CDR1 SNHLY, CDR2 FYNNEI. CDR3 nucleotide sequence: TGTGCCAGCAGTGAAGTGGGTGAAAAACTGTTTTTT. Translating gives CASSEVGEKLFF.

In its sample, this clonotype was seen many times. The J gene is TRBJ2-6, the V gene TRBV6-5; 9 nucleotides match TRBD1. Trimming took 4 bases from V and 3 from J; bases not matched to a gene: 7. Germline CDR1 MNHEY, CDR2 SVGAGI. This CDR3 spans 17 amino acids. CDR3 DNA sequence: TGTGCCAGCAGTTCCCCGGGACAGGGAGGTGGGGCCAACGTCCTGACTTTC. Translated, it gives CASSSPGQGGGANVLTF.

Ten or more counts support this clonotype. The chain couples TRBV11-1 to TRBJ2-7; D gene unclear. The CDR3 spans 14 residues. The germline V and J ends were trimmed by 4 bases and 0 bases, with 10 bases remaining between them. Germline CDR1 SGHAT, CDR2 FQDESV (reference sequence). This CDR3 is CASSSAMGSYEQYF. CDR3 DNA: TGTGCCAGCAGCTCAGCGATGGGCTCCTACGAGCAGTACTTC.

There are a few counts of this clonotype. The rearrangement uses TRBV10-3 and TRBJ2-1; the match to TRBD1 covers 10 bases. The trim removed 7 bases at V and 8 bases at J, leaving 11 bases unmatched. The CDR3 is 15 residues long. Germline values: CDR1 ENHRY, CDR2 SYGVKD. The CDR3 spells CAITNRKDRGDEQFF. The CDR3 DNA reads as TGTGCCATCACCAACAGGAAGGACAGGGGGGATGAGCAGTTCTTC.

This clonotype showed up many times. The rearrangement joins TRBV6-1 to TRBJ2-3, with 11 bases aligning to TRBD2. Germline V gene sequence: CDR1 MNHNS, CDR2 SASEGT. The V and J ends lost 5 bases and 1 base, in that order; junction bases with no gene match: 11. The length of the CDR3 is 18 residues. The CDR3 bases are TGTGCCAGCAGTCCCTTAGCGGGGGGGGCGGGAGGCACAGATACGCAGTATTTT. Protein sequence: CASSPLAGGAGGTDTQYF.

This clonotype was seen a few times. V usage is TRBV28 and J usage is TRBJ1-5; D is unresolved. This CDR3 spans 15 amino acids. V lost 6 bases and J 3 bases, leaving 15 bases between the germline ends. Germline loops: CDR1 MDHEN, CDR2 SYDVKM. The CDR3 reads CASSPRDPDNQPQHF. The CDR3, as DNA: TGTGCCAGCAGCCCAAGGGATCCAGACAATCAGCCCCAGCATTTT.

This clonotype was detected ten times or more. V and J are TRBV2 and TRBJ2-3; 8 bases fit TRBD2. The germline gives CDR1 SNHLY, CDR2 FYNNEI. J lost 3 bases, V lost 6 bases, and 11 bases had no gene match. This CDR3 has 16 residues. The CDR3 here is CASSPLPGGPTDTQYF. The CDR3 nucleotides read TGTGCCAGCAGCCCTTTACCGGGGGGGCCGACAGATACGCAGTATTTT.